This is a list of T cell receptor beta chains from one sample in a study of blood T cell repertoires in COVID-19. TCRdb's table, derived via immunoSEQ multiplex PCR, lists solely in-frame clones and lacks some. The table includes 150,000 to 200,000 clones, about four fifths detected once. The sample comprised PBMCs or T cells enriched from blood (not recorded which). The source is a man aged 50 to 60 who had recovered from COVID-19. CDR3s include the opening cysteine and the closing phenylalanine or tryptophan. The D gene is left open where the match is weak. Size values are once, few and many counts, or a class for expanded clones, and some rows have none.

d_call | j_call | v_call | clone_size | cdr3_aa | cdr3_nt
TRBD1 | TRBJ1-1 | TRBV10-2 | - | CASEGGLGQGHPAEAFF | TGCGCCAGCGAAGGAGGCTTAGGACAGGGTCATCCTGCTGAAGCTTTCTTT
TRBD1 | TRBJ1-2 | TRBV28 | - | CASRGTVYGYTF | TGTGCCAGCAGGGGGACAGTCTATGGCTACACCTTC
- | TRBJ2-1 | TRBV7-3 | - | CASSLTSYGEQFF | TGTGCCAGCAGCCTAACTAGCTACGGCGAGCAGTTCTTC
- | TRBJ1-3 | TRBV7-2 | - | CASSSYTPGLDTIYF | TGTGCCAGCAGTTCTTATACCCCCGGGTTGGACACCATATATTTT
- | TRBJ1-1 | TRBV6-1 | few | CASSDGGGRTEAFF | TGTGCCAGCAGTGACGGGGGGGGCAGGACTGAAGCTTTCTTT
- | TRBJ2-3 | TRBV3-1/TRBV3-2 | - | CASSPSTDTQYF | TGTGCCAGCAGCCCTAGCACAGATACGCAGTATTTT
- | TRBJ2-3 | TRBV5-1 | - | CASSKTEGQTTDTQYF | TGCGCCAGCAGCAAGACTGAGGGACAAACTACAGATACGCAGTATTTT
TRBD1 | TRBJ2-5 | TRBV2 | - | CASKPGGEETQYF | TGTGCCAGTAAGCCAGGGGGTGAGGAGACCCAGTACTTC
- | TRBJ2-3 | TRBV5-4 | - | CASSPASARTGTQYF | TGTGCCAGCAGCCCGGCTAGCGCTCGCACTGGTACGCAGTATTTT
- | TRBJ2-1 | TRBV3-1/TRBV3-2 | - | CASSLGDEQFF | TGTGCCAGCAGCCTAGGGGATGAGCAGTTCTTC
TRBD2 | TRBJ2-5 | TRBV10-3 | once | CAIRPGLAGNAQETQYF | TGTGCCATCAGGCCGGGACTAGCGGGAAACGCACAAGAGACCCAGTACTTC
- | TRBJ2-1 | TRBV5-1 | - | CASSSPGLLNEQFF | TGCGCCAGCAGCTCCCCGGGACTCCTCAATGAGCAGTTCTTC
TRBD2 | TRBJ2-5 | TRBV5-4 | - | CASSGGLAGVGAGETQYF | TGTGCCAGCAGCGGGGGACTAGCGGGAGTGGGGGCGGGAGAGACCCAGTACTTC
- | TRBJ2-2 | TRBV7-8 | - | CASSLELGRLFF | TGTGCCAGCAGCCTCGAACTGGGGAGGCTGTTTTTT
TRBD1 | TRBJ2-1 | TRBV5-1 | - | CASSVMGQGTYNEQFF | TGCGCCAGCAGCGTAATGGGACAGGGGACTTACAATGAGCAGTTCTTC
TRBD1 | TRBJ2-6 | TRBV5-4 | - | CASSRIRGQGDSGANVLTF | TGTGCCAGCAGCCGCATTCGAGGACAGGGCGACTCTGGGGCCAACGTCCTGACTTTC
TRBD1 | TRBJ1-1 | TRBV10-3 | - | CAISSGQGSTEAFF | TGTGCCATCAGTTCTGGACAGGGATCCACTGAAGCTTTCTTT
TRBD2 | TRBJ2-3 | TRBV19 | once | CASSSLGLAGDTDTQYF | TGTGCCAGTAGTTCCCTCGGACTAGCGGGTGACACAGATACGCAGTATTTT
TRBD2 | TRBJ2-2 | TRBV7-2 | few | CASSSRLAGELRGTGELFF | TGTGCCAGCAGCTCACGACTAGCGGGAGAGCTCCGCGGCACCGGGGAGCTGTTTTTT
TRBD2 | TRBJ2-1 | TRBV2 | - | CASRPRLAGWDEQFF | TGTGCCAGCAGACCAAGACTAGCGGGGTGGGATGAGCAGTTCTTC
- | TRBJ2-2 | TRBV19 | few | CASRELADLNTGELFF | TGTGCCAGTAGGGAACTAGCAGACTTGAACACCGGGGAGCTGTTTTTT
- | TRBJ2-7 | TRBV7-2 | - | CASSLGGIDYEQYF | TGTGCCAGCAGCTTAGGAGGGATAGACTACGAGCAGTACTTC
- | TRBJ1-4 | TRBV9 | - | CASNPTGSFNEKLFF | TGTGCCAGCAACCCTACAGGGTCTTTCAATGAAAAACTGTTTTTT
- | TRBJ2-3 | TRBV7-8 | once | CASSSRRLAAPTDTQYF | TGTGCCAGCAGCTCCAGGCGGTTAGCGGCGCCCACAGATACGCAGTATTTT
- | TRBJ2-1 | TRBV11-2 | few | CASSLFWGGLNEQFF | TGTGCCAGCAGCTTATTTTGGGGGGGGCTCAATGAGCAGTTCTTC
- | TRBJ1-3 | TRBV30 | - | CAWISQAGNTIYF | TGTGCCTGGATTAGTCAAGCCGGAAACACCATATATTTT
TRBD1 | TRBJ2-7 | TRBV11-1 | - | CASQGAGSYEQYF | TGTGCCAGTCAGGGGGCGGGCTCCTACGAGCAGTACTTC
TRBD1 | TRBJ2-1 | TRBV29-1 | - | CSAGTGSYNEQFF | TGCAGCGCGGGGACAGGGTCCTACAATGAGCAGTTCTTC
TRBD1 | TRBJ1-2 | TRBV15 | - | CATSREGTGIFYGYTF | TGTGCCACCAGCAGAGAGGGGACAGGGATCTTTTATGGCTACACCTTC
- | TRBJ2-2 | TRBV2 | - | CASSETVGELFF | TGTGCCAGCAGTGAAACGGTCGGGGAGCTGTTTTTT
- | TRBJ1-1 | TRBV7-3 | - | CASSPGRDTEAFF | TGTGCCAGCAGCCCCGGGCGGGACACTGAAGCTTTCTTT
TRBD2 | TRBJ2-5 | TRBV25-1 | once | CASSDHRAGQETQYF | TGTGCCAGCAGTGATCACAGAGCGGGGCAAGAGACCCAGTACTTC